This T cell receptor beta chain was captured by sequencing in a study of OX40 agonist ivuxolimab in advanced cancers. Here immunoSEQ multiplex PCR was the method, and the copy in TCRdb shows in-frame clones only, minus some. Of roughly 61,000 clones listed, roughly nine tenths were seen once; the top ten hold 0.35%. CDR1 and CDR2 from the germline V gene are SGHTA and FQGNSA. The CDR3 totals 14 residues. V shed 4 bases and J 3 bases; nucleotides not matched to a gene: 3. This specimen consisted of CD4+ or CD8+ T cells sorted from blood, obtained in a trial of the OX40 agonist ivuxolimab. The receptor comes from an adult with an advanced solid tumor such as melanoma, head and neck, liver or kidney cancer. This chain connects TRBV7-2 to TRBJ1-5; 7 bases map to TRBD1. DNA of the CDR3: TGTGCCAGCAGCTCCACAGGGGACAATCAGCCCCAGCATTTT. Residues: CASSSTGDNQPQHF.